A single sample gave rise to the 10 T cell receptor beta chains below, sequenced in a study of blood T cell repertoires in COVID-19 (dated by TCRdb to 2019 to 2021). Library preparation employed the immunoSEQ multiplex PCR assay. In TCRdb, the immuneACCESS table is reduced to in-frame sequences with V and J assigned. These tables do not hold every clone; where another copy was compared, an unresolved V gene accounts for under half, and the others remain unexplained. In this sample the table shows roughly 260,000 clones, 70% to 90% of which occur a single time. In total, the top ten clones hold over 1.5% of the sample. Sequences were obtained from PBMCs or T cells enriched from blood (not recorded which). The receptors originated from a woman in her forties or fifties who had recovered from COVID-19.

This rearrangement joins TRBV5-1 to TRBJ2-1; D perhaps matches TRBD2 (5 bases). Trimming took 5 bases from V and 5 from J, leaving 11 bases between them. Germline V gene lookup returns CDR1 SGHRS and CDR2 YFSETQ. The CDR3 is made up of 13 amino acids. This chain's CDR3 is CASRDGLNNEQFF. CDR3 in DNA: TGCGCCAGCAGGGACGGACTGAACAATGAGCAGTTCTTC.

The J gene is TRBJ2-7, the V gene TRBV28; D is possibly TRBD1 (6 bases). V lost 5 bases and J lost 0, with 11 bases in between. Germline CDR1 reads MDHEN; CDR2 reads SYDVKM. This CDR3 is 14 amino acids long. CDR3 in amino acids: CASSATGSSYEQYF. The CDR3 nucleotides read TGTGCCAGCAGTGCGACAGGAAGCTCCTACGAGCAGTACTTC.

The V call is TRBV29-1, the J call TRBJ1-5, with D perhaps TRBD1 (5 bases). Trimming shortened V by 6 bases and J by 5 bases, and 14 bases separated the two germline ends. Germline loops: CDR1 SQVTM, CDR2 ANQGSEA. The CDR3 spans 13 residues. The CDR3 DNA reads as TGCAGCGTCAGGGCAGGGTCAGATCAGCCCCAGCATTTT. Encoded protein: CSVRAGSDQPQHF.

Remarks on this clone: Germline is not matched at one junction end, which may reflect a read error. V and J are TRBV5-1 and TRBJ1-6; D is perhaps TRBD1 (6 bases). Per the germline V gene, CDR1 is SGHRS and CDR2 is YFSETQ. The CDR3 spans 13 residues. CDR3 sequence reads: CASSLGHNPPLHF. CDR3 sequence (DNA): TGCGCCAGCAGCCTGGGACATAATCCACCCCTCCACTTT.

V and J are TRBV5-1 and TRBJ1-1; 8 nucleotides line up with TRBD1. Trimming removed 3 bases from V and 2 bases from J; junction bases left unmatched: 6. The CDR3 covers 15 residues. CDR1 is SGHRS, CDR2 YFSETQ, per germline. For the CDR3, the DNA is TGCGCCAGCAGCTCTCGGACAGGGCTAAACACTGAAGCTTTCTTT. Protein: CASSSRTGLNTEAFF. Full variable domain (missing parts from reference TRBV5-1 and TRBJ1-1): KAGVTQTPRYLIKTRGQQVTLSCSPISGHRSVSWYQQTPGQGLQFLFEYFSETQRNKGNFPGRFSGRQFSNSRSEMNVSTLELGDSALYLCASSSRTGLNTEAFFGQGTRLTVV.

The rearrangement links TRBV25-1 to TRBJ2-7; TRBD1 matches at 7 bases. Germline CDR1 reads MGHDK; CDR2 reads SYGVNS. Unmatched junction bases numbered 6, after V lost 4 bases and J lost 3 bases. This CDR3 has 14 amino acids. The CDR3 spells CASSGTGTVYEQYF. The CDR3 coding sequence is TGTGCCAGCAGTGGGACCGGGACAGTCTACGAGCAGTACTTC.

The CDR3 DNA reads TGTGCCAGCAGCTTGGACAGGTTATCCTACTACCTCTACAATGAGCAGTTCTTC. Residues: CASSLDRLSYYLYNEQFF. The gene calls are TRBV5-4 and TRBJ2-1; a possible D gene is TRBD1 (5 bases). V shed 0 bases and J shed 3 bases, with 19 bases lying between them. The CDR3 loop spans 18 amino acids. Per germline, CDR1 SGHNT and CDR2 YYREEE (reference sequence).

This CDR3 reads CASSLGPKTQYF. In DNA form, the CDR3 reads TGTGCCAGCAGTCTCGGTCCGAAGACCCAGTACTTC. V and J are TRBV12-3 or TRBV12-4 and TRBJ2-5; D not certain. Trimming shortened V by 5 bases and J by 6 bases, and 10 bases separated the two germline ends. The CDR3 contains 12 residues.

The CDR3 here is CASRFSGADTQYF. Written as DNA, the CDR3 is TGTGCCAGCAGATTTTCGGGGGCAGATACGCAGTATTTT. The chain recombines TRBV11-1 with TRBJ2-3, with D tentatively TRBD2 (6 bases). This CDR3 spans 13 amino acids. Germline V lookup: CDR1 SGHAT, CDR2 FQDESV (reference sequence). Trimming left V 6 bases short and J 4 bases short, with 11 bases between.

This clone was found a few times. This sequence joins TRBV2 and TRBJ2-1, with 9 bases matching TRBD2. Trimming removed 3 bases from V and 2 bases from J; junction bases left unmatched: 5. The V gene's germline CDR1 is SNHLY and CDR2 FYNNEI. The CDR3 length is 16 residues. DNA of the CDR3: TGTGCCAGCAGTGACGTTAGCGGGAGCGCCTACAATGAGCAGTTCTTC. This gives the protein CASSDVSGSAYNEQFF.